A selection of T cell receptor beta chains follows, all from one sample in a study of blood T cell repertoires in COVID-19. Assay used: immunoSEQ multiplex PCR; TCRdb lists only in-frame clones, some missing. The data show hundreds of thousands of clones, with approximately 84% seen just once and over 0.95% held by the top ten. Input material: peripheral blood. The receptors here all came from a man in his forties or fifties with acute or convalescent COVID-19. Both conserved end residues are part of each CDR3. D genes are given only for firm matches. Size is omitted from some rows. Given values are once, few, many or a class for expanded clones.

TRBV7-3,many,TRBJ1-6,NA,CASSTGLDGSPLHF,TGTGCCAGCAGCACGGGACTTGACGGTTCACCCCTCCACTTT
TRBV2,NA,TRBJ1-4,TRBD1,CASSEGRGNEKLFF,TGTGCCAGCAGTGAGGGCAGGGGGAACGAAAAACTGTTTTTT
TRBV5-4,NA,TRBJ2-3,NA,CASSLWSGGRTDTQYF,TGTGCCAGCAGCTTGTGGTCGGGGGGCCGCACAGATACGCAGTATTTT
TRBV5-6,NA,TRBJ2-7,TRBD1,CASSPAGTGAFEQYF,TGTGCCAGCAGCCCGGCGGGGACAGGGGCCTTCGAGCAGTACTTC
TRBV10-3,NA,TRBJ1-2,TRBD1,CAISEGGRDTGGYGYTF,TGTGCCATCAGTGAGGGGGGCAGAGACACAGGGGGCTATGGCTACACCTTC
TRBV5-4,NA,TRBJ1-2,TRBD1,CASSPTGENYGYTF,TGTGCCAGCAGTCCGACAGGGGAGAACTATGGCTACACCTTC
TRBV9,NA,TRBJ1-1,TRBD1,CASSGDRGRTFF,TGTGCCAGCAGCGGAGACAGGGGGAGGACTTTCTTT
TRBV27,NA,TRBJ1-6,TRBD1,CASRPVRDRVNNSPLHF,TGTGCCAGCAGACCCGTGCGGGACAGGGTAAATAATTCACCCCTCCACTTT
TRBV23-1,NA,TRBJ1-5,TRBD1,CASSHPRPGTGSREPQHF,TGCGCCAGCAGTCACCCCCGACCCGGGACAGGGTCCCGCGAACCCCAGCATTTT
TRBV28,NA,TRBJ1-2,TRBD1,CACRVQGVLTNYGYTF,TGTGCCTGCCGCGTCCAGGGGGTACTTACTAACTATGGCTACACCTTC
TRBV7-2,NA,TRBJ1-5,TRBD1,CASSLYLGTGEEPQHF,TGTGCCAGCAGCTTGTATCTGGGGACAGGTGAAGAGCCCCAGCATTTT
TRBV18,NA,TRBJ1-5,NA,CASSPPAGANQPQHF,TGTGCCAGCTCACCACCGGCGGGGGCCAATCAGCCCCAGCATTTT
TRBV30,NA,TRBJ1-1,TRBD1,CAWRGEGQAEAFF,TGTGCCTGGAGGGGGGAAGGACAGGCTGAAGCTTTCTTT
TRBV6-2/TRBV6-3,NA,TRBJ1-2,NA,CASSSPQGYGYTF,TGTGCCAGCAGTTCACCTCAGGGGTATGGCTACACCTTC
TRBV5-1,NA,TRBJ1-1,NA,CASTRDIANTEAFF,TGCGCCAGCACCCGGGACATAGCTAACACTGAAGCTTTCTTT
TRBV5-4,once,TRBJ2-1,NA,CASSRGTAYNEQFF,TGTGCCAGCAGCCGCGGGACAGCATACAATGAGCAGTTCTTC
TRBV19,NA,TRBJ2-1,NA,CASSIDKREQFF,TGTGCCAGTAGTATAGATAAACGGGAGCAGTTCTTC
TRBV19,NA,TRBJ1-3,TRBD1,CASSLDRAASGNTIYF,TGTGCCAGTAGTCTGGACAGGGCCGCCTCTGGAAACACCATATATTTT
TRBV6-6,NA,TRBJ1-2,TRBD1,CASSKQGASNYGYTF,TGTGCCAGCAGCAAACAGGGGGCCTCTAACTATGGCTACACCTTC
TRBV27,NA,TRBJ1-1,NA,CASSLGRTGDEAFF,TGTGCCAGCAGTTTAGGGAGGACCGGGGATGAAGCTTTCTTT
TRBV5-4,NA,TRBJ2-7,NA,CASSLQGIEQYF,TGTGCCAGCAGCTTACAGGGAATCGAGCAGTACTTC
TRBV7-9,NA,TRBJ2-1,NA,CASSLVGAVVNEQFF,TGTGCCAGCAGCTTGGTGGGGGCTGTGGTCAATGAGCAGTTCTTC
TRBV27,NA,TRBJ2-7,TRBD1,CASRSGQGRLYEQYF,TGTGCCAGCAGATCGGGACAGGGGCGTTTGTACGAGCAGTACTTC
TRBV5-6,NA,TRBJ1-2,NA,CASSPKLYRVTYGYTF,TGTGCCAGCAGCCCGAAGCTCTACAGGGTTACCTATGGCTACACCTTC
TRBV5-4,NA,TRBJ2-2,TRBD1,CASRVAGTGVTGELFF,TGTGCCAGCAGGGTAGCAGGGACAGGGGTCACCGGGGAGCTGTTTTTT
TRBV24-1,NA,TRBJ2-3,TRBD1,CATSDLKGGAQYF,TGTGCCACCAGTGATTTAAAAGGGGGCGCGCAGTATTTT
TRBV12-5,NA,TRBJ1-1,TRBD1,CASGPAGGWVTEAFF,TGTGCTAGTGGTCCAGCAGGGGGCTGGGTCACTGAAGCTTTCTTT
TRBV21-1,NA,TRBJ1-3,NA,CASSKIPRRGAPGNTIYF,TGTGCCAGCAGCAAAATCCCCAGGCGGGGGGCGCCTGGAAACACCATATATTTT